One sample yielded the 24 T cell receptor beta chains listed below, sequenced in a study of blood T cell repertoires in COVID-19. Method: immunoSEQ multiplex PCR; TCRdb's copy keeps in-frame clones and lacks some. The sample shows around 70,000 clones, around 82% of them seen only once. The sequenced material came from peripheral blood. The source is a human donor in a cohort sampled during active COVID-19.

The table lists this clone with a few counts. The same CDR3 is also encoded by other DNA sequences in this sample. This sequence joins TRBV6-2 or TRBV6-3 and TRBJ2-4; 8 nucleotides agree with TRBD2. V lost 2 bases to trimming and J lost 1 base; unmatched junction nucleotides: 7. The CDR3 covers 17 residues. Per germline, CDR1 MNHEY and CDR2 SVGEGT. The DNA of the CDR3 is TGTGCCAGCAGTTACAATCCGGGAGGGCCGGCCAAAAACATTCAGTACTTC. Amino acids: CASSYNPGGPAKNIQYF.

The chain has TRBV7-2 and TRBJ2-1, with D perhaps matching TRBD2 (6 bases). CDR3 size: 17 residues. V was shortened by 5 bases and J by 3 bases, with 20 bases between the two germline ends. Per the germline V gene, CDR1 is SGHTA and CDR2 is FQGNSA. The CDR3 protein is CASSPPGGLVFYNEQFF. Written as DNA, the CDR3 is TGTGCCAGCAGCCCACCTGGAGGGTTGGTTTTCTACAATGAGCAGTTCTTC.

This clone is a singleton in its sample. This chain joins TRBV11-2 and TRBJ1-2, with 12 bases identical to TRBD1. This CDR3 is 19 amino acids long. The junction had 16 bases not matched to a gene; V was cut back by 4 bases and J by 4 bases. Germline V gene data show CDR1 as SGHAT and CDR2 as FQNNGV. In DNA, the CDR3 is TGTGCCAGCAGCTCCATCCGGGACAGGGGGCGAATGGGTGGCTATGGCTACACCTTC. The encoded protein is CASSSIRDRGRMGGYGYTF. Full variable domain (remainder filled in from reference TRBV11-2 and TRBJ1-2): EAGVAQSPRYKIIEKRQSVAFWCNPISGHATLYWYQQILGQGPKLLIQFQNNGVVDDSQLPKDRFSAERLKGVDSTLKIQPAKLEDSAVYLCASSSIRDRGRMGGYGYTFGSGTRLTVV.

The DNA for the CDR3 is TGTGCCAGCAGCCGCCTGGAGGTGAACACTGAAGCTTTCTTT. It codes for CASSRLEVNTEAFF. J is TRBJ1-1 and V is TRBV3-1 (or the pseudogene TRBV3-2), with D unclear. The CDR3 length is 14 residues. In germline, CDR1 is LGHDT, CDR2 YNNKEL (reference sequence). Trimming left V 4 bases short and J 0 bases short, with 9 bases between.

This clone has just a few counts. The V and J genes are TRBV2 and TRBJ2-6; D not certain. CDR1 SNHLY and CDR2 FYNNEI come from the germline V gene. The CDR3 length is 14 residues. Trimming took 4 bases from V and 2 from J, leaving 6 bases between them. The CDR3, as DNA: TGTGCCAGCAGTGGCCGGGCTGGGGCCAACGTCCTGACTTTC. Its protein product is CASSGRAGANVLTF.

The CDR3 reads CASSLGGAGTPDTQYF. The CDR3 DNA follows: TGTGCCAGCAGCTTAGGCGGGGCGGGGACCCCGGATACGCAGTATTTT. This chain joins TRBV11-2 and TRBJ2-3; D may be TRBD2 (6 bases). Trimming took 1 base from V and 6 from J, leaving 17 bases between them. The CDR3 runs 16 residues. Germline values: CDR1 SGHAT, CDR2 FQNNGV.

V is TRBV21-1 and J is TRBJ2-2; TRBD2 is taken as the D call from the table, unchecked against the DNA. TRBV21-1 is an annotated pseudogene. The CDR3 contains 17 residues. CDR3 residues: CASSKDQPRRCTGELFF. The CDR3 DNA follows: TGTGCCAGCAGCAAAGATCAGCCCAGGAGGTGTACCGGGGAGCTGTTTTTT.

This clone occurred once. The chain uses TRBV5-1 and TRBJ1-4, with D possibly TRBD1 on 5 matching bases. The germline gives CDR1 SGHRS, CDR2 YFSETQ. Trimming cost V 0 bases and J 8 bases, with 14 bases left between them. This CDR3 has 15 residues. The CDR3 loop is CASSLEGRDGEKLFF. In DNA form, the CDR3 reads TGCGCCAGCAGCTTGGAGGGGCGTGACGGGGAAAAACTGTTTTTT.

This rearrangement joins TRBV11-2 to TRBJ2-3, with 8 bases aligning to TRBD2. CDR1 SGHAT and CDR2 FQNNGV come from the germline V gene. The CDR3 is 15 amino acids. Unmatched junction bases numbered 10, after V lost 5 bases and J lost 6 bases. The CDR3 spells CASSIAGTRPDTQYF. The DNA of the CDR3 is TGTGCCAGCAGCATTGCCGGGACTAGACCCGATACGCAGTATTTT.

V gene TRBV19 combines with J gene TRBJ1-5; D is unresolved. The CDR3 runs to 15 residues. The V end lost 7 bases, the J end lost 0 bases, and 13 bases lay between the germline ends. Germline-derived CDR1 and CDR2 are LNHDA and SQIVND (reference sequence). The CDR3: CASMSSVNSNQPQHF. CDR3 DNA sequence: TGTGCCAGTATGTCCAGCGTCAATAGCAATCAGCCCCAGCATTTT.

This CDR3 reads CASSSVGNSGVASPLHF. The CDR3 DNA reads as TGTGCCAGCAGCTCTGTCGGGAACTCAGGGGTGGCTTCACCCCTCCACTTT. The chain couples TRBV11-2 to TRBJ1-6, with D possibly TRBD1 on 6 matching bases. The CDR3 spans 17 residues. Germline-derived CDR1 and CDR2 are SGHAT and FQNNGV. V was clipped by 4 bases and J by 9 bases, with 22 bases between them.

The count of this clone is one. This chain links TRBV24-1 with TRBJ2-1; the D is unclear. Germline CDR1 is KGHDR and CDR2 is SFDVKD. The CDR3 length is 12 residues. Trimming removed 0 bases at V and 10 bases at J, with 6 bases between. CDR3 protein: CATSDLQREQFF. Here the CDR3 DNA reads TGTGCCACCAGTGATTTGCAGAGGGAGCAGTTCTTC.

V and J are TRBV2 and TRBJ1-4; D perhaps matches TRBD1 (5 bases). Looked up from germline, CDR1 is SNHLY and CDR2 is FYNNEI. The CDR3 is 14 amino acids. The ends were cut back, 5 bases at V and 8 bases at J, with 15 bases in the middle. CDR3: CASSSDGGREKLFF. CDR3 sequence (DNA): TGTGCCAGCAGTTCCGACGGGGGACGGGAAAAACTGTTTTTT.

The chain employs TRBV15 and TRBJ2-7, with TRBD1 identical over 9 bases. V was clipped by 1 base and J by 4 bases; unmatched bases: 5. The CDR3 is 15 residues long. The germline gives CDR1 LNHNV, CDR2 YYDKDF (reference sequence). CDR3 protein: CATSRGTGGGYEQYF. The DNA of the CDR3 is TGTGCCACCAGCAGAGGAACAGGGGGCGGTTACGAGCAGTACTTC.

The V gene is TRBV14, the J gene TRBJ1-1, with D possibly being TRBD1 (5 bases). From germline, CDR1 is SGHDN and CDR2 FVKESK. Deletions cut 1 base from V and 1 base from J, with 10 bases between. CDR3 length: 15 residues. The CDR3 spells CASSQVAGKNTEAFF. In DNA, the CDR3 is TGTGCCAGCAGCCAAGTCGCAGGGAAGAACACTGAAGCTTTCTTT.

The chain is built from TRBV2 and TRBJ1-2; tentative D call: TRBD1 (5 bases). The CDR3 runs to 15 residues. Deletions cut 6 bases from V and 3 bases from J, with 17 bases between. CDR1 is SNHLY and CDR2 is FYNNEI in the germline V gene. The CDR3 loop is CASRGPAGHDYGYTF. In DNA form, the CDR3 reads TGTGCCAGCAGGGGGCCCGCCGGACACGACTATGGCTACACCTTC.

The genes are TRBV11-1 and TRBJ1-2, with D perhaps TRBD1 (5 bases). V was shortened by 0 bases and J by 3 bases, with 11 bases between the two germline ends. Germline loops: CDR1 SGHAT, CDR2 FQDESV (reference sequence). CDR3 length: 15 residues. The CDR3: CASSLALQGDYGYTF. CDR3 DNA sequence: TGTGCCAGCAGCTTAGCGCTTCAGGGTGACTATGGCTACACCTTC.

The chain uses TRBV18 and TRBJ2-1; TRBD2 aligns across 11 bases. The germline V gene has CDR1 KGHSH and CDR2 LQKENI. This CDR3 region has 16 residues. Unmatched junction bases numbered 9, after V lost 5 bases and J lost 6 bases. The DNA for the CDR3 is TGTGCCAGCTCAGATATAGCGGGAGGGGTCGGCAATGAGCAGTTCTTC. It codes for CASSDIAGGVGNEQFF.

CDR3 coding DNA: TGTGCCAGCAGCCGACGGGATAGGAGCACTGAAGCTTTCTTT. Protein: CASSRRDRSTEAFF. V usage is TRBV3-1 (or the pseudogene TRBV3-2) and J usage is TRBJ1-1; D unclear. The V gene lost 4 bases and the J gene lost 4 bases, with 13 bases spanning the gap. The CDR3 is 14 amino acids. Germline V gives CDR1 LGHDT, CDR2 YNNKEL (reference sequence).

The gene calls are TRBV3-1 (or the pseudogene TRBV3-2) and TRBJ1-1; D ambiguous. Germline V gene sequence: CDR1 LGHDT, CDR2 YNNKEL (reference sequence). The CDR3 has 11 residues. Trimming left V 1 base short and J 7 bases short, with 4 bases between. The CDR3 nucleotides are TGTGCCAGCAGCCAAGGAGGTGAAGCTTTCTTT. It specifies CASSQGGEAFF.

This clone was detected once. This rearrangement joins TRBV19 to TRBJ2-3; the D gene is possibly TRBD2 (5 bases). CDR1 is LNHDA and CDR2 is SQIVND in the germline V gene (reference sequence). V was shortened by 10 bases and J by 6 bases, with 17 bases between the two germline ends. The CDR3 runs 13 residues. The CDR3 region is CATGELSLDTQYF. CDR3 in DNA: TGTGCCACCGGGGAATTATCTCTGGATACGCAGTATTTT.

V usage is TRBV4-1 and J usage is TRBJ1-2; 9 bases line up with TRBD1. V lost 5 bases and J lost 1; bases outside the gene matches: 5. This CDR3 has 15 residues. Germline loops: CDR1 MGHRA, CDR2 YSYEKL. CDR3 amino acids: CASSNRQGDNYGYTF. CDR3 DNA sequence: TGCGCCAGCAGCAACCGACAGGGGGATAACTATGGCTACACCTTC.

The CDR3 loop reads CASSYSEGTEAFF. For the CDR3, the DNA is TGTGCCAGCAGTTACTCCGAGGGCACTGAAGCTTTCTTT. V and J are TRBV6-2 or TRBV6-3 and TRBJ1-1; D is ambiguous. This CDR3 is built from 13 residues. The germline CDR1 and CDR2 sequences are MNHEY and SVGEGT. V lost 0 bases and J lost 4, with 6 bases in between.

In nucleotides, the CDR3 is TGCGCCAGCAGCCCCGGACAAGGGGTAGAAACTGAAAAACTGTTTTTT. Translated, it gives CASSPGQGVETEKLFF. The chain couples TRBV5-1 to TRBJ1-4, with D perhaps TRBD1 (5 bases). Germline CDR1 is SGHRS and CDR2 is YFSETQ. The length of the CDR3 is 16 residues. Trimming cost V 4 bases and J 7 bases, with 20 bases left between them.